This T cell receptor (beta chain) was sequenced for a study of response to subunit inactivated influenza vaccine. A word on this clonotype: Mismatch with germline at one junction end may stem from a read error.

TCRdb analysed the RT-PCR reads with MiXCR anew, one entry per CDR3 protein. The sample contains more than 700,000 distinct CDR3 sequences, 21% of which appear only once. The CDR3 has 17 residues. Per the germline V gene, CDR1 is SSHAT and CDR2 is FNYEAQ (reference sequence). The source is a man aged 50 or older who received an inactivated influenza vaccine. Sequenced here: PBMCs from blood, sampled approximately 5 days after vaccination. The genes are TRBV7-7 and TRBJ2-2; 14 bases match TRBD2. The CDR3 protein is CASSPGLAGGYTGKLFF. The CDR3 DNA is TGTGCTAGCAGCCCAGGACTAGCGGGGGGATACACCGGGAAGCTGTTTTTT.